This TCR beta chain appears in the sequencing data of a study of T cells after somatic rescue of genetic block. This clone has more than one count but fewer than ten. Germline V gives CDR1 WNHNN, CDR2 SYGVQD (reference sequence). V lost 4 bases, J lost 3 bases, and 2 bases stayed unmatched. CDR3 length: 14 residues. The table came from immunoSEQ multiplex PCR; TCRdb's copy has only in-frame clones and leaves some out. This table holds approximately 58,000 clones, approximately 96% found once. The gene calls are TRBV10-1 and TRBJ1-1; 10 bases are a match to TRBD1. The TCR originated in a child in the first two years of life. Sequencing was done on a sample of peripheral blood mononuclear cells (PBMCs). The CDR3 region is CASSVGTGDTEAFF. The CDR3 region has the DNA TGCGCCAGCAGTGTCGGGACAGGGGACACTGAAGCTTTCTTT.